This T cell receptor beta chain came from a study of human T cells and chemical hapten exposure. Study background: A patient group, mainly female, showed alopecia areata, totalis or universalis.

Study-wide findings and caveats: TCRs exceeding a frequency of 1 in 1000 stayed unchanged under DPC sensitization.

Time point: patch test 2, 6 weeks after DPC sensitization. This sample's treatment: therapeutic diphenylcyclopropenone sensitization with weekly scalp DPC. This clonotype was counted between two and nine times. Its antigen is currently unknown. Germline-derived CDR1 and CDR2 are DFQATT and SNEGSKA (reference sequence). The CDR3 has 15 residues. Trimming removed 3 bases at V and 7 bases at J, with 16 bases between. Original processing methods: Samples contained a median of about 96,000 TCRs, with a range of about 20,000 to 750,000. TCRdb passed the RACE reads through MiXCR, listing each CDR3 protein once. TCRdb assigned the V and J calls; the authors' analysis was not used. The table has 85,000 to 95,000 distinct CDR3 sequences, 9.5% to 12% seen once.

The V and J genes are TRBV20-1 and TRBJ1-6; possibly TRBD1 for D (5 bases). This clonotype originated in a man aged 35 to 55 with alopecia areata. Some clones in this sample may be carry-over from other donors' samples. The input for sequencing was whole blood, taken in connection with sensitization to the hapten diphenylcyclopropenone (DPC). The DNA for the CDR3 is TGCAGTGCTAGTGCGGGGTTAAGGGGAAATTCACCCCTCCACTTT. This sequence encodes CSASAGLRGNSPLHF.